This T cell receptor (beta chain) was captured in a study of human T cells and chemical hapten exposure. Study information: Across its approximately 23 weeks, the study gave patients weekly diphenylcyclopropenone doses to the scalp.

V shed 1 base and J shed 7 bases, with 11 bases lying between them. The CDR3 runs 14 residues. Germline CDR1 reads MNHEY; CDR2 reads SVGEGT. Study observations and caveats: Counts of TCRs expanded at PT1 correlated positively with patch test score.

This clonotype has a count of ten or more. The antigen is undetermined. Stated time point: pre-sensitization, week 0. Treatment in this sample: therapeutic diphenylcyclopropenone sensitization with weekly scalp DPC. Unfractionated whole blood was the source of the extracted total RNA. TCRdb itself ran the RACE reads through MiXCR, one entry per CDR3 protein. In the table there are fewer than 60,000 distinct CDR3 sequences, about 11% of which are singletons. The TCR comes from a woman between 40 and 50 years old with alopecia areata. Some clones in this sample may be carry-over from other donors' samples. V gene TRBV6-2 or TRBV6-3 combines with J gene TRBJ2-1; D perhaps matches TRBD1 (6 bases). Sequences were derived from whole blood, sampled in connection with sensitization to the hapten diphenylcyclopropenone (DPC). The CDR3 is CASSYFRQGNEQFF. CDR3 nucleotide sequence: TGTGCCAGCAGTTACTTCCGGCAGGGGAATGAGCAGTTCTTC.